The clone carrying this TCR beta chain was detected ten times or more. The antigen is unknown. According to the study, TCR beta libraries were built with iRepertoire HTBI primers and CDR3-region Arm-PCR. TCRdb reprocessed the multiplex PCR reads with MiXCR, giving one entry per CDR3 protein. The repertoire holds around 480,000 distinct CDR3 sequences, with around 15% as singletons. This sample was taken from a study of regulatory T cells in long-lasting Graves disease. General observations from the study: Thyroid tissue was not sampled; only peripheral blood was.

Sample time point: newly diagnosed GD, antithyroid drugs for less than 3 months. Extracted PBMC RNA gave rise to the TCR library. Germline values: CDR1 SGDLS, CDR2 YYNGEE. V was pared by 4 bases and J by 10 bases, with 24 bases between. The CDR3 has 16 amino acids. These records were also assigned to another study, of T cells in Graves' hyperthyroidism and ophthalmopathy. That source notes: Each diagnosis was grounded in clinical symptoms, serum thyroxine and TRAb, thyroid ultrasound, and orbital computed tomography. The TCR CDR3 first-round RT-PCR relied on the HTBI primer set.

The rearrangement links TRBV9 to TRBJ2-1; D tentatively reads TRBD1 or TRBD2 (5 bases each). The receptor was derived from a woman aged 35-60 years with Graves disease. The material sequenced was peripheral blood mononuclear cells (PBMCs), taken at new diagnosis, from a patient treated with antithyroid drugs. CDR3 region: CASSREGTQGPREQFF. In DNA, the CDR3 is TGTGCCAGCAGCAGAGAGGGGACCCAAGGACCTCGCGAGCAGTTCTTC.